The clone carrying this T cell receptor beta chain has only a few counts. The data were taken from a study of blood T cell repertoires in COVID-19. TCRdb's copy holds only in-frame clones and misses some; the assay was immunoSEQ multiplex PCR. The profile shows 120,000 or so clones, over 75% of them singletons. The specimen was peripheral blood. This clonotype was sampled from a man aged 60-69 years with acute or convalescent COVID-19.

The CDR3 spells CASSLGVGETQYF. The CDR3 region has the DNA TGTGCCAGCAGTTTAGGAGTAGGAGAGACCCAGTACTTC. The chain carries TRBV28 and TRBJ2-5; D unresolved. In germline, CDR1 is MDHEN, CDR2 SYDVKM. This CDR3 spans 13 amino acids. V shed 2 bases and J shed 4 bases, with 8 bases lying between them.